A single T cell receptor beta chain is shown here with its context. The data were obtained in a study of blood T cell repertoires in COVID-19. The junction had 8 bases not matched to a gene; V was cut back by 4 bases and J by 3 bases. Per the germline V gene, CDR1 is SGHNT and CDR2 is YYREEE (reference sequence). The CDR3 totals 15 residues. The table came from immunoSEQ multiplex PCR; TCRdb's copy has only in-frame clones and leaves some out. The data show some 270,000 clones, roughly 90% seen once. The sequenced sample consisted of peripheral blood. This TCR was sampled from a man aged 25 to 45 with acute or convalescent COVID-19. The chain recombines TRBV5-4 with TRBJ2-7; TRBD2 matches at 9 bases. CDR3 residues: CASSPGGGGVYEQYF. In DNA form, the CDR3 reads TGTGCCAGCAGCCCCGGCGGGGGGGGAGTCTACGAGCAGTACTTC.